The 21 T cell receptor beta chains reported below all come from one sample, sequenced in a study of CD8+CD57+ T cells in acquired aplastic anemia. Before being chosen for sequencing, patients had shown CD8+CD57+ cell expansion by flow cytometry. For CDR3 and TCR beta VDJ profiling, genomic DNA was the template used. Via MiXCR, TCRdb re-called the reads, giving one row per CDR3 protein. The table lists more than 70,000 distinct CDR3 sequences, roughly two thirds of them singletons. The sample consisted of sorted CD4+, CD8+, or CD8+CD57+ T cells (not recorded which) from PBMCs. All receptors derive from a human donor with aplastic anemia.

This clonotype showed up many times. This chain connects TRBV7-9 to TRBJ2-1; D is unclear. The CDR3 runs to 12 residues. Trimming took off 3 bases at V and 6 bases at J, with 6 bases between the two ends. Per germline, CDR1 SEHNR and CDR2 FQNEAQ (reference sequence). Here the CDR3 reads CASSFDGNEQFF. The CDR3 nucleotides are TGTGCCAGCAGCTTCGACGGCAATGAGCAGTTCTTC.

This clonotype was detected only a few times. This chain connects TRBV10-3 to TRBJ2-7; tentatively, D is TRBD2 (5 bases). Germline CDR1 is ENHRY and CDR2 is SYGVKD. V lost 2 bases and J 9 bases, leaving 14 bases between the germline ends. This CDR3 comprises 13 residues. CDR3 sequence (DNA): TGTGCCATCAGTGAGCCGAGGACTCCGCCGCAGTACTTC. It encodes CAISEPRTPPQYF.

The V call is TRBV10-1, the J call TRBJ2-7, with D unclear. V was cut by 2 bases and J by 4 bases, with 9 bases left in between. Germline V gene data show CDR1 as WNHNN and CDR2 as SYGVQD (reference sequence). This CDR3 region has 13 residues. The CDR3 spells CASSERRGYEQYF. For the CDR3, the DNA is TGCGCCAGCAGTGAGCGGCGTGGGTACGAGCAGTACTTC.

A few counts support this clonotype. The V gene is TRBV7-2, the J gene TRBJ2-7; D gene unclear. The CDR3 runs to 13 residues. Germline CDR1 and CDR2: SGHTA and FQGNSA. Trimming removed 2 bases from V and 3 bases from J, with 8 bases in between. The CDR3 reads CASSLRKVYEQYF. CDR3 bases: TGTGCCAGCAGCTTACGCAAGGTCTACGAGCAGTACTTC.

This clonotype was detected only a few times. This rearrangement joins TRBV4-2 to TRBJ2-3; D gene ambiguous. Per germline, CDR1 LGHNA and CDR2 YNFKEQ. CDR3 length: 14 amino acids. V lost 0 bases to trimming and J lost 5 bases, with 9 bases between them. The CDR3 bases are TGTGCCAGCAGCCAAGAAGGTCCGGGAGATACGCAGTATTTT. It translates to CASSQEGPGDTQYF.

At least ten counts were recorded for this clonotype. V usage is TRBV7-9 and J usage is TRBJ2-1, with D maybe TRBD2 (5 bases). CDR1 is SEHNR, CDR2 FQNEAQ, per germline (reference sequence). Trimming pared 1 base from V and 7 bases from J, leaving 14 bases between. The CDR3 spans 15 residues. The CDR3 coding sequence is TGTGCCAGCAGCTTAGGGAGCGGCAAAATGAATGAGCAGTTCTTC. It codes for CASSLGSGKMNEQFF.

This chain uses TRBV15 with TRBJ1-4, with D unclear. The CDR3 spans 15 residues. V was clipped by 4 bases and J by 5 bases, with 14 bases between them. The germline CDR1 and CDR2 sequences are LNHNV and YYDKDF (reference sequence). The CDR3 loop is CATSTTDGKNEKLFF. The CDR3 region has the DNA TGTGCCACCAGCACTACCGACGGAAAGAATGAAAAACTGTTTTTT.

CDR3 bases: TGTGCCAGCAGCCCAGCGAGTCCGAGGACTGAAGCTTTCTTT. It translates to CASSPASPRTEAFF. This sequence joins TRBV7-9 and TRBJ1-1; no firm D call. There are 14 residues in the CDR3. The germline V gene encodes CDR1 SEHNR and CDR2 FQNEAQ (reference sequence). V was cut by 5 bases and J by 5 bases, with 15 bases left in between.

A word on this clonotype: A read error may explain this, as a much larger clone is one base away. CDR3 coding DNA: TGTGCCAGCAGCTCCTACCGGGGCCCGCAAGAGACCCAGTACTTC. It codes for CASSSYRGPQETQYF. J is TRBJ2-5 and V is TRBV7-9; D may correspond to TRBD1 or TRBD2 (5 bases each). V lost 4 bases and J lost 2, with 14 bases in between. Per the germline V gene, CDR1 is SEHNR and CDR2 is FQNEAQ (reference sequence). This CDR3 has 15 residues. The full variable domain, rest sourced from reference TRBV7-9 and TRBJ2-5, is DTGVSQNPRHKITKRGQNVTFRCDPISEHNRLYWYRQTLGQGPEFLTYFQNEAQLEKSRLLSDRFSAERPKGSFSTLEIQRTEQGDSAMYLCASSSYRGPQETQYFGPGTRLLVL.

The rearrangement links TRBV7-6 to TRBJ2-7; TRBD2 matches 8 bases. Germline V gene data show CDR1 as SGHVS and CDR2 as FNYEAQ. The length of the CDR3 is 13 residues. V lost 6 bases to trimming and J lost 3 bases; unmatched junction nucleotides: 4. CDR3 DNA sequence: TGTGCCAGCAGTGCGGGGGGAGGCTACGAGCAGTACTTC. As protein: CASSAGGGYEQYF.

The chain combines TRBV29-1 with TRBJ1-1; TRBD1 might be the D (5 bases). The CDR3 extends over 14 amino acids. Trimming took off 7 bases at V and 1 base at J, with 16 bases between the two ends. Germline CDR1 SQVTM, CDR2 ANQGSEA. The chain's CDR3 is CSADAGLQNTEAFF. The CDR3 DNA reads TGCAGCGCGGACGCGGGACTCCAGAACACTGAAGCTTTCTTT.

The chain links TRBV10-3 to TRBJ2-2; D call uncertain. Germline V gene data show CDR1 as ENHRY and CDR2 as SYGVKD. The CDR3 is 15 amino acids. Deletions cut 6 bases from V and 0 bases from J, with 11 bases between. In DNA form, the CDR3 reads TGTGCCATCAGCGACACGGCACCGAACACCGGGGAGCTGTTTTTT. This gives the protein CAISDTAPNTGELFF.

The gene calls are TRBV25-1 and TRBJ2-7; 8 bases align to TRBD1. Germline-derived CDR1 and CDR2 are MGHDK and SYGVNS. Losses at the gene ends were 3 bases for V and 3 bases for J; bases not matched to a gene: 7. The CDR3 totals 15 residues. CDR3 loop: CASSDLRDRYYEQYF. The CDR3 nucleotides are TGTGCCAGCAGTGACCTCCGGGACAGGTACTACGAGCAGTACTTC.

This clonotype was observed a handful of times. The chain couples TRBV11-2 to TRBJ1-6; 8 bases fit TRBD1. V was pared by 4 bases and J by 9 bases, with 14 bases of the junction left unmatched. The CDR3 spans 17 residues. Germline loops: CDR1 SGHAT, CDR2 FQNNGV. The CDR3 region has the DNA TGTGCCAGCAGCTACGGGTGGGTAGGGACAGGAGTTTCACCCCTCCACTTT. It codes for CASSYGWVGTGVSPLHF.

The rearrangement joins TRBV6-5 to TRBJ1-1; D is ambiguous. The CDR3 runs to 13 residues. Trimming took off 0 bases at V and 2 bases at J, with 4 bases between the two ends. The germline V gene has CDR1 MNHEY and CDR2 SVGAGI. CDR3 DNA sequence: TGTGCCAGCAGTTACTCGATTAACACTGAAGCTTTCTTT. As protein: CASSYSINTEAFF.

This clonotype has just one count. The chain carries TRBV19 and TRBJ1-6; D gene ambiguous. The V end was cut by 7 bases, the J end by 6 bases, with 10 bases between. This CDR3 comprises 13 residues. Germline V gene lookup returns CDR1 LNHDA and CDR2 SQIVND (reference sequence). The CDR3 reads CASKPVPNSPLHF. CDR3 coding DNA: TGTGCCAGTAAACCAGTCCCTAATTCACCCCTCCACTTT. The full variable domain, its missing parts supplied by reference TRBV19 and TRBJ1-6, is DGGITQSPKYLFRKEGQNVTLSCEQNLNHDAMYWYRQDPGQGLRLIYYSQIVNDFQKGDIAEGYSVSREKKESFPLTVTSAQKNPTAFYLCASKPVPNSPLHFGNGTRLTVT.

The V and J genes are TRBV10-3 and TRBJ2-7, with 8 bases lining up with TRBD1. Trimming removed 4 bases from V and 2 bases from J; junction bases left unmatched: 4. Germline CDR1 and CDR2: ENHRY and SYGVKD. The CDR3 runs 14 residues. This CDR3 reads CAISVGQGPYEQYF. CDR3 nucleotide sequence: TGTGCCATCAGTGTCGGACAGGGTCCCTACGAGCAGTACTTC.

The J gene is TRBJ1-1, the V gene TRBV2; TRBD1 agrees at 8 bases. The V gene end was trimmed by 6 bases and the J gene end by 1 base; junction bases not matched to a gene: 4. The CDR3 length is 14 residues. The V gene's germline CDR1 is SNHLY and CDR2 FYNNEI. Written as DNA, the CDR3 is TGTGCCAGCAGCCGGGACAGGTCGAACACTGAAGCTTTCTTT. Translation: CASSRDRSNTEAFF.

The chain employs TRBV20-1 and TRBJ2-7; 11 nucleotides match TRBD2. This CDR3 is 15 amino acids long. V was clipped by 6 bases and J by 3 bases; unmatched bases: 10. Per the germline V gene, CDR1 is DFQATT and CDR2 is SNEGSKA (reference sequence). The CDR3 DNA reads TGCAGTGCCAGCAGTTTGGGGACTAGCGGCTACGAGCAGTACTTC. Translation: CSASSLGTSGYEQYF.

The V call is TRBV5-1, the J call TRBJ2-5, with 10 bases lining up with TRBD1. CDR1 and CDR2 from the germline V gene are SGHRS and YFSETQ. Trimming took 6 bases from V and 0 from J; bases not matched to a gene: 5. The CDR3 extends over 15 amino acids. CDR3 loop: CASNDRGPYQETQYF. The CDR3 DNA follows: TGCGCCAGCAACGACAGGGGGCCGTACCAAGAGACCCAGTACTTC.

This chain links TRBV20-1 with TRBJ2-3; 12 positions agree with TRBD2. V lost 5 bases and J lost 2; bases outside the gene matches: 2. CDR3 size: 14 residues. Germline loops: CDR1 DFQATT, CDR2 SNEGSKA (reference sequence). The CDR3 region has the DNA TGCAGTGCTCGGACTAGCGGGAACACAGATACGCAGTATTTT. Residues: CSARTSGNTDTQYF.